This entry features one TCR beta chain sequence. Its antigen is unknown. It was with a sample-barcoded 5' primer and a J-beta primer mix that a second PCR of about 7 to 12 cycles was run. The authors tagged each cDNA molecule using a template-switch adaptor with 12 random nucleotides. No fewer than 3 million CDR3-containing paired-end reads came from each sample. In TCRdb, the 5' RACE reads were re-called with MiXCR into one record per CDR3 protein. The sample has roughly 2 million distinct CDR3 sequences, about 50% seen once; the top ten hold over 2%. V dropped 3 bases and J dropped 3 bases, with 15 bases sitting between them. The CDR3 spans 15 residues. The germline CDR1 and CDR2 sequences are MDHEN and SYDVKM. The record originates from a study of blood T cells in healthy people across ages. Overall study results and limits: Nothing was known about donor CMV status, and this possibly confounded expanded clonotype changes. Researchers judged that diversity estimates from one million T cells fell short of true values.

This TCR came from a woman in her thirties or forties in good health. The chain uses TRBV28 and TRBJ2-7; maybe TRBD2 (5 bases). Input material: blood. CDR3 region: CASSFYREGFYEQYF. In DNA, the CDR3 is TGTGCCAGCAGTTTTTACCGGGAAGGGTTCTACGAGCAGTACTTC.